These 24 T cell receptor beta chains share one sample of origin, sequenced in a study of T-cell reconstitution after alpha-beta-depleted transplantation in children. Construction of the TCRbeta library involved unique molecular identifiers. TCRdb called the PCR reads again in MiXCR, with one record for every CDR3 protein. The sample has some 600,000 distinct CDR3 sequences; over 15% are singletons. The sequencing here drew on PBMCs from the stem cell graft donor, taken from the stem cell graft. Receptor source: a human donor who donated a stem cell graft to a child with acute myeloid leukemia.

This clonotype is a singleton in its sample. The chain has TRBV5-1 and TRBJ1-1, with 11 bases that match TRBD1. The CDR3 sequence is 16 residues long. The ends lost 4 bases at V and 3 bases at J; junction bases unmatched: 8. Germline-derived CDR1 and CDR2 are SGHRS and YFSETQ. This CDR3 reads CASSLGQGARDTEAFF. The CDR3 nucleotides are TGCGCCAGCAGCCTCGGACAGGGGGCACGGGACACTGAAGCTTTCTTT. The variable domain in full, with the rest retrieved from reference TRBV5-1 and TRBJ1-1, is KAGVTQTPRYLIKTRGQQVTLSCSPISGHRSVSWYQQTPGQGLQFLFEYFSETQRNKGNFPGRFSGRQFSNSRSEMNVSTLELGDSALYLCASSLGQGARDTEAFFGQGTRLTVV.

This clonotype showed up many times. The chain combines TRBV20-1 with TRBJ1-1; weak D call: TRBD1 (5 bases). Germline assignment: CDR1 DFQATT and CDR2 SNEGSKA (reference sequence). Deletions cut 6 bases from V and 1 base from J, with 24 bases between. The CDR3 consists of 17 residues. The chain's CDR3 is CSAPHWGNGPRNTEAFF. CDR3 nucleotides: TGCAGTGCGCCCCATTGGGGGAACGGTCCGAGGAACACTGAAGCTTTCTTT.

This clonotype was recorded once. A much larger clone lies a single base off, so this may be a read error. The genes are TRBV18 and TRBJ1-1; D not resolved. Germline values: CDR1 KGHSH, CDR2 LQKENI. The CDR3 contains 14 residues. The CDR3 is CASSPLDLNTDAFF. The CDR3 coding sequence is TGTGCCAGCTCACCATTGGATCTGAACACTGACGCTTTCTTT.

The J gene is TRBJ1-6, the V gene TRBV28, with unresolved D. V lost 2 bases, J lost 10 bases, and 15 bases lay in between. Germline lookup yields CDR1 MDHEN and CDR2 SYDVKM. CDR3 length: 15 amino acids. CDR3: CASSLRSGISSPLHF. CDR3 bases: TGTGCCAGCAGTTTACGGTCAGGCATCAGCTCACCCCTCCACTTT.

This clonotype was seen a few times. The rearrangement links TRBV5-1 to TRBJ1-6; possibly TRBD1 for D (6 bases). The CDR3 consists of 13 residues. The germline gives CDR1 SGHRS, CDR2 YFSETQ. V gave up 4 bases and J gave up 7 bases, with 9 bases separating them. The CDR3 DNA sequence: TGCGCCAGCAGCGTCGGACAGAATTCACCCCTCCACTTT. As protein: CASSVGQNSPLHF.

Only a few counts were recorded for this clonotype. This chain links TRBV7-2 with TRBJ1-4; unclear D gene. The CDR3 consists of 15 residues. V lost 1 base to trimming and J lost 0 bases, with 6 bases between them. Germline V lookup: CDR1 SGHTA, CDR2 FQGNSA. CDR3 DNA: TGTGCCAGCAGCTTAGTAAAGGCAACTAATGAAAAACTGTTTTTT. It encodes CASSLVKATNEKLFF.

This chain connects TRBV12-3 or TRBV12-4 to TRBJ2-3; D is possibly TRBD1 (6 bases). CDR3 length equals 15 residues. The germline V and J ends were trimmed by 7 bases and 2 bases, with 16 bases remaining between them. In DNA form, the CDR3 reads TGTGCCAGCACCTTAGGGGACAAATTCACAGATACGCAGTATTTT. It yields the protein CASTLGDKFTDTQYF.

In this sample, this clonotype turned up a few times. The V gene is TRBV20-1, the J gene TRBJ2-5; 9 bases agree with TRBD1. This CDR3 is built from 15 residues. Germline V gene sequence: CDR1 DFQATT, CDR2 SNEGSKA (reference sequence). The V segment lost 0 bases and the J segment 5 bases; nucleotides outside the gene matches: 7. CDR3 loop: CSARDPGQGPETQYF. CDR3 DNA: TGCAGTGCTAGAGACCCGGGACAGGGCCCCGAGACCCAGTACTTC.

The chain carries TRBV6-1 and TRBJ1-1; 9 bases are a match to TRBD1. J was trimmed by 3 bases and V by 6 bases; bases with no gene match: 5. The germline V gene encodes CDR1 MNHNS and CDR2 SASEGT. The CDR3 extends over 14 amino acids. The CDR3 protein is CASSRTGEDTEAFF. In DNA form, the CDR3 reads TGTGCCAGCAGCCGGACAGGGGAGGACACTGAAGCTTTCTTT.

This clonotype has just a few counts. The chain is built from TRBV20-1 and TRBJ2-5; D may be TRBD2 (7 bases). The germline V gene has CDR1 DFQATT and CDR2 SNEGSKA (reference sequence). The V end was cut by 6 bases, the J end by 1 base, with 18 bases between. The CDR3 is 15 residues long. The CDR3 nucleotides read TGCAGTGCGGGGAGGGGTGGGGGGCTCCAAGAGACCCAGTACTTC. Translating gives CSAGRGGGLQETQYF.

This clonotype was picked up a small number of times. The chain is built from TRBV7-2 and TRBJ2-5; D call uncertain. CDR1 is SGHTA and CDR2 is FQGNSA in the germline V gene. Trimming removed 9 bases from V and 5 bases from J, with 16 bases in between. CDR3 length: 13 residues. CDR3 amino acids: CASGPVGSETQYF. The CDR3 DNA reads as TGTGCCAGTGGACCCGTCGGCTCGGAGACCCAGTACTTC.

The chain couples TRBV7-2 to TRBJ1-2; D unclear. The V gene's germline CDR1 is SGHTA and CDR2 FQGNSA. The CDR3 is 16 amino acids. The V gene lost 2 bases and the J gene lost 0 bases, with 13 bases spanning the gap. The CDR3: CASSLRETYPNYGYTF. CDR3 nucleotides: TGTGCCAGCAGCTTAAGGGAGACATATCCTAACTATGGCTACACCTTC.

V and J are TRBV20-1 and TRBJ1-2; 8 bases align to TRBD1. In germline, CDR1 is DFQATT, CDR2 SNEGSKA (reference sequence). J lost 3 bases, V lost 6 bases, and 6 bases had no gene match. The CDR3 spans 13 residues. The CDR3 sequence is CSARQGNYYGYTF. CDR3 bases: TGCAGTGCCCGACAGGGGAACTACTATGGCTACACCTTC.

This clonotype was seen a few times. V is TRBV20-1 and J is TRBJ2-7, with unresolved D. V was clipped by 5 bases and J by 4 bases, with 18 bases between them. Germline V gives CDR1 DFQATT, CDR2 SNEGSKA (reference sequence). The CDR3 has 14 amino acids. The CDR3 region is CSAANSARVYEQYF. CDR3 sequence (DNA): TGCAGTGCTGCTAACAGTGCACGGGTTTACGAGCAGTACTTC.

The table lists this clonotype with many counts. J is TRBJ2-7 and V is TRBV7-8; unclear D gene. The V end lost 2 bases, the J end lost 5 bases, and 4 bases lay between the germline ends. The CDR3 consists of 11 residues. Germline V gene lookup returns CDR1 SGHVS and CDR2 FQNEAQ. The CDR3 nucleotides read TGTGCCAGCAGCTTAAGTCACGAGCAGTACGTC. Its protein product is CASSLSHEQYV.

This clonotype was seen only a few times. The rearrangement uses TRBV4-2 and TRBJ1-2; no definite D call. The CDR3 sequence is 16 residues long. The V gene lost 1 base and the J gene lost 3 bases, with 15 bases spanning the gap. CDR1 and CDR2 (germline): LGHNA, YNFKEQ. CDR3 region: CASSQGSDPGDYGYTF. The DNA for the CDR3 is TGTGCCAGCAGCCAAGGGAGCGACCCCGGGGACTATGGCTACACCTTC.

This clonotype was seen a few times. The chain uses TRBV27 and TRBJ1-6, with D possibly being TRBD1 (5 bases). The CDR3 has 14 amino acids. CDR1 is MNHEY, CDR2 SMNVEV, per germline (reference sequence). V was clipped by 8 bases and J by 7 bases, with 15 bases between them. Here the CDR3 reads CASWLGEVNSPLHF. CDR3 DNA sequence: TGTGCCAGCTGGCTAGGGGAAGTGAATTCACCCCTCCACTTT.

In this sample, this clonotype turned up many times. The chain recombines TRBV12-3 or TRBV12-4 with TRBJ2-3; TRBD1 or TRBD2 may be the D gene (7 bases each). Trimming took off 3 bases at V and 6 bases at J, with 13 bases between the two ends. There are 14 residues in the CDR3. In nucleotides, the CDR3 is TGTGCCAGCAGTTTTCAGGGGGGGAGGGATACGCAGTATTTT. Its translation is CASSFQGGRDTQYF.

This clonotype was detected ten times or more. J is TRBJ1-2 and V is TRBV20-1; maybe TRBD1 (5 bases). V lost 6 bases, J lost 2 bases, and 16 bases lay in between. The CDR3 has 14 residues. The germline V gene encodes CDR1 DFQATT and CDR2 SNEGSKA (reference sequence). The CDR3 protein is CSASNPGYNYGYTF. CDR3 nucleotide sequence: TGCAGTGCCTCCAACCCAGGGTACAACTATGGCTACACCTTC.

This clonotype was counted many times. This rearrangement joins TRBV7-2 to TRBJ1-1; D might be TRBD1 (5 bases). V was cut by 7 bases and J by 9 bases, with 15 bases left in between. CDR3 length: 12 residues. Germline V gene sequence: CDR1 SGHTA, CDR2 FQGNSA. This chain's CDR3 is CASNYRDRQAFF. The CDR3 DNA is TGTGCCAGCAACTATAGAGACAGACAAGCTTTCTTT.

The rearrangement joins TRBV5-1 to TRBJ2-3; TRBD2 is a possible D gene (7 bases). Per germline, CDR1 SGHRS and CDR2 YFSETQ. The CDR3 has 13 residues. Trimming removed 5 bases from V and 6 bases from J, with 13 bases in between. The CDR3 coding sequence is TGCGCCAGCAGGATCGGGGGGCGGGATACGCAGTATTTT. It translates to CASRIGGRDTQYF. Full variable domain (rest looked up from reference TRBV5-1 and TRBJ2-3): KAGVTQTPRYLIKTRGQQVTLSCSPISGHRSVSWYQQTPGQGLQFLFEYFSETQRNKGNFPGRFSGRQFSNSRSEMNVSTLELGDSALYLCASRIGGRDTQYFGPGTRLTVL.

This clonotype was detected a few times. In DNA form, the CDR3 reads TGTGCCAGCAGTACTCAGGGGCCTTACAATGAGCAGTTCTTC. Translated: CASSTQGPYNEQFF. V is TRBV7-3 and J is TRBJ2-1; weak D call: TRBD1 (6 bases). This CDR3 region has 14 residues. CDR1 and CDR2 from the germline V gene are SGHTA and FQGTGA. V was shortened by 6 bases and J by 4 bases, with 13 bases between the two germline ends.

This clonotype was observed at least ten times. The chain joins TRBV27 to TRBJ2-7; D not resolved. Trimming removed 4 bases from V and 3 bases from J, with 10 bases in between. The V gene's germline CDR1 is MNHEY and CDR2 SMNVEV (reference sequence). This CDR3 comprises 13 residues. CDR3 region: CASSSDLDYEQYF. For the CDR3, the DNA is TGTGCCAGCAGTTCGGACCTCGACTACGAGCAGTACTTC.

The chain links TRBV25-1 to TRBJ1-1; no definite D call. The V end lost 1 base, the J end lost 5 bases, and 11 bases lay between the germline ends. This CDR3 region has 14 residues. Per germline, CDR1 MGHDK and CDR2 SYGVNS. CDR3 loop: CASSESERGTEAFF. CDR3 in DNA: TGTGCCAGCAGTGAATCGGAGCGGGGAACTGAAGCTTTCTTT. Variable domain in full (rest from reference TRBV25-1 and TRBJ1-1): EADIYQTPRYLVIGTGKKITLECSQTMGHDKMYWYQQDPGMELHLIHYSYGVNSTEKGDLSSESTVSRIRTEHFPLTLESARPSHTSQYLCASSESERGTEAFFGQGTRLTVV.